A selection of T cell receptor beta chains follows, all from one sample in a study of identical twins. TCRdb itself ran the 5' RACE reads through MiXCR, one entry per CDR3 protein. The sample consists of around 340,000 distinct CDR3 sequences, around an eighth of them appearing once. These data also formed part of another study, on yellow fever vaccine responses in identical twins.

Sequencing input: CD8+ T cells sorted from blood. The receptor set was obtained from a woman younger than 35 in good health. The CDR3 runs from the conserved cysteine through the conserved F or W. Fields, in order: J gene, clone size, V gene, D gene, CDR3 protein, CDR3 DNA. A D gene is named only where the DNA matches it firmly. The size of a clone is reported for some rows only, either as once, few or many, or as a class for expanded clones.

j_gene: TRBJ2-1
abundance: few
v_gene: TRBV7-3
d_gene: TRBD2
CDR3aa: CASSSDSGSSYNEQFF
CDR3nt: TGTGCCAGCAGCTCGGATAGCGGGAGTTCGTACAATGAGCAGTTCTTC

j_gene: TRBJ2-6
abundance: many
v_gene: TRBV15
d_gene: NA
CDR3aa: CATSRVGGSGANVLTF
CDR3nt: TGTGCCACCAGCAGAGTGGGAGGCTCTGGGGCCAACGTCCTGACTTTC

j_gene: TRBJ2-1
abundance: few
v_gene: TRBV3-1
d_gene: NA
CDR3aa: CASSQEIYRGNFYNEQFF
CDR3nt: TGTGCCAGCAGCCAAGAAATTTATAGGGGGAATTTCTACAATGAGCAGTTCTTC

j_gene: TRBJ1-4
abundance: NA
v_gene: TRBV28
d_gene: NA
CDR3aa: CAGSFVGGTNEKLFF
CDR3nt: TGTGCCGGCAGTTTTGTGGGAGGAACTAATGAAAAACTGTTTTTT

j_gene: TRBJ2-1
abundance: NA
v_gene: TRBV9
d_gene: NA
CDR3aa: CASSTPPFEQFF
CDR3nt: TGTGCCAGCAGCACCCCCCCCTTTGAGCAGTTCTTC

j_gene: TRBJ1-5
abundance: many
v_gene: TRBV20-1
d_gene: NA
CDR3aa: CSAKIHSYREGQPQHF
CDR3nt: TGCAGTGCTAAAATCCACAGCTACAGGGAGGGTCAGCCCCAGCATTTT

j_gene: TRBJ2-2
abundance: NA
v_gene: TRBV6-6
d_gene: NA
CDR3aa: CALSLALGNPRASGELFF
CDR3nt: TGTGCCCTCAGTTTAGCACTAGGGAACCCCAGGGCTTCCGGGGAGCTGTTTTTT

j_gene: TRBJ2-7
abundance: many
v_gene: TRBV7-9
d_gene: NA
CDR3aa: CASSPGVGAPYEQYF
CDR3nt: TGTGCCAGCAGCCCCGGCGTTGGGGCTCCCTACGAGCAGTACTTC

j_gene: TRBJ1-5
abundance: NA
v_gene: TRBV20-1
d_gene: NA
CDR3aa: CSASNGLGYSNQPQHF
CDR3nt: TGCAGTGCTAGTAATGGTCTAGGTTATAGCAATCAGCCCCAGCATTTT

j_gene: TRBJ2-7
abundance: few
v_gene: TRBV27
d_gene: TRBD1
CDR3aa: CASSLVPLGQGGNEQYF
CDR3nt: TGTGCCAGCAGTTTAGTCCCTTTGGGACAGGGTGGAAACGAGCAGTACTTC

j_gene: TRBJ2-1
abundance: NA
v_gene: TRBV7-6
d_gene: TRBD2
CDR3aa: CASGRRTSDNEQFF
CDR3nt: TGTGCCAGCGGCCGGCGGACTAGCGACAATGAGCAGTTCTTC

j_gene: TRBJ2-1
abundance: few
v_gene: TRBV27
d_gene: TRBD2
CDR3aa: CASSLILAGDEQFF
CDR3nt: TGTGCCAGCAGTTTAATACTAGCGGGGGATGAGCAGTTCTTC

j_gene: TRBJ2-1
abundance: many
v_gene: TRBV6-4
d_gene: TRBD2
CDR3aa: CASSTYKTLSERGGYNEQFF
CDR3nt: TGTGCCAGCAGTACATACAAAACCCTATCAGAGCGGGGGGGCTACAATGAGCAGTTCTTC

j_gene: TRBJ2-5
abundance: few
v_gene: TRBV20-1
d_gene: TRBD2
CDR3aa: CSARLAGEETQYF
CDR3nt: TGCAGTGCTAGATTGGCGGGAGAAGAGACCCAGTACTTC

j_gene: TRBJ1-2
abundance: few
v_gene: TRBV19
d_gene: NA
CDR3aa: CASGNGYTF
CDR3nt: TGTGCCAGTGGGAACGGCTACACCTTC

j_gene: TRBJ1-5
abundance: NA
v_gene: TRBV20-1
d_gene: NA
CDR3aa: CSARDSGFGNQPQHF
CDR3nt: TGCAGTGCTAGAGATTCCGGGTTCGGAAATCAGCCCCAGCATTTT

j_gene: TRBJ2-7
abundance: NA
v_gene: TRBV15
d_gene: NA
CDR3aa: CATSRVTGSYEQYF
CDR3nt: TGTGCCACCAGCAGGGTGACAGGATCCTACGAGCAGTACTTC

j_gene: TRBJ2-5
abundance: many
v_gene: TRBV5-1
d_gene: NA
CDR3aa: CASSFMEGTFSETQYF
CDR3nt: TGCGCCAGCAGCTTTATGGAGGGAACCTTTAGTGAGACCCAGTACTTC

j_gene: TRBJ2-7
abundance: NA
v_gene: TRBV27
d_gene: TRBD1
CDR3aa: CASSSGTGTSYEQYF
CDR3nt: TGTGCCAGCAGTAGTGGGACAGGGACGTCCTACGAGCAGTACTTC

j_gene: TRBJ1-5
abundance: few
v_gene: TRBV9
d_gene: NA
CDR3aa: CASSVDEVQPQHF
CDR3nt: TGTGCCAGCAGCGTCGACGAGGTTCAGCCCCAGCATTTT